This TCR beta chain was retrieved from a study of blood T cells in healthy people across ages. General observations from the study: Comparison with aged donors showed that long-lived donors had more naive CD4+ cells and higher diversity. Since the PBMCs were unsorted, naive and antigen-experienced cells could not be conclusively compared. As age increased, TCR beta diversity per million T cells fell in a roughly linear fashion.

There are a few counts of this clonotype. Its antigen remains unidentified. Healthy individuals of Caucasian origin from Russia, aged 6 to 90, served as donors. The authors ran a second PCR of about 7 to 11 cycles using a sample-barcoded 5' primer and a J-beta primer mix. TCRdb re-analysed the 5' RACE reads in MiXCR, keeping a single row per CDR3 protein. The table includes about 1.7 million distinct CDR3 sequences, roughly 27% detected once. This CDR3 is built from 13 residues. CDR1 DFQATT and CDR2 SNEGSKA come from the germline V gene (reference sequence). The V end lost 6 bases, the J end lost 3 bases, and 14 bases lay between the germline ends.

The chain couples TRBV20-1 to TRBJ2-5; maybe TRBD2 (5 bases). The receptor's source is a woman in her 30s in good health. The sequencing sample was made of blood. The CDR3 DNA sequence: TGCAGTGCCCCCTTTTCCGGGGAAGAGACCCAGTACTTC. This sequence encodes CSAPFSGEETQYF.